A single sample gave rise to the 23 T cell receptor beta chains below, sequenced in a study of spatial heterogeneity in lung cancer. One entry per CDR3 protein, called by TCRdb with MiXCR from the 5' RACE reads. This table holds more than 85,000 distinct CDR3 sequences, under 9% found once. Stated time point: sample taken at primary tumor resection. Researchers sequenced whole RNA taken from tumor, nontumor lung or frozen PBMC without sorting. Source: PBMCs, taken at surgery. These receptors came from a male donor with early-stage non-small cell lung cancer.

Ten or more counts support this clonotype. CDR3 sequence reads: CASSVAQTGGAWETQYF. The CDR3 coding sequence is TGTGCCAGCAGCGTAGCCCAGACGGGCGGGGCTTGGGAGACCCAGTACTTC. The chain links TRBV9 to TRBJ2-5; D is possibly TRBD2 (6 bases). Trimming removed 0 bases from V and 5 bases from J, with 20 bases in between. Germline lookup yields CDR1 SGDLS and CDR2 YYNGEE. CDR3 length: 17 amino acids.

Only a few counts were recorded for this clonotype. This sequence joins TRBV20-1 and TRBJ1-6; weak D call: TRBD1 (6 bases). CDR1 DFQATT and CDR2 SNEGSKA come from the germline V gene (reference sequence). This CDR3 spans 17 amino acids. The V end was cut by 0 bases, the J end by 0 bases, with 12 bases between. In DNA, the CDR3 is TGCAGTGCTAGAGATCGGACAGCGAGCTCCTATAATTCACCCCTCCACTTT. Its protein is CSARDRTASSYNSPLHF.

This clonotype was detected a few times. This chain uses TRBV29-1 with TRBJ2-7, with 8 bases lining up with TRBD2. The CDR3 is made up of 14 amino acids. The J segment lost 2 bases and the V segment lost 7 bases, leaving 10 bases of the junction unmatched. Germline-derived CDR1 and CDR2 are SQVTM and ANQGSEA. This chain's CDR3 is CSAAKPGLAYEQYF. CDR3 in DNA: TGCAGCGCGGCGAAACCGGGACTAGCCTACGAGCAGTACTTC.

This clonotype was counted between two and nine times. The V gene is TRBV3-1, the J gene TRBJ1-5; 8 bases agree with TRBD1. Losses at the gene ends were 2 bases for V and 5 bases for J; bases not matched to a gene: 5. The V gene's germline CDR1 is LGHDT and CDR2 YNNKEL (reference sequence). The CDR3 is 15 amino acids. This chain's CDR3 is CASSQLTGVHQPQHF. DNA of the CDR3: TGTGCCAGCAGCCAACTGACAGGGGTTCATCAGCCCCAGCATTTT.

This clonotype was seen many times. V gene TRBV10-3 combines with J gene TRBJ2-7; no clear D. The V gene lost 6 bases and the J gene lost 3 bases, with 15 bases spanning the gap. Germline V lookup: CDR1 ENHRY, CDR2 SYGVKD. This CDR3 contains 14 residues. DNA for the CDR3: TGTGCCATCAGCGCAGGCCTAGGGCGCTACGAGCAGTACTTC. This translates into CAISAGLGRYEQYF.

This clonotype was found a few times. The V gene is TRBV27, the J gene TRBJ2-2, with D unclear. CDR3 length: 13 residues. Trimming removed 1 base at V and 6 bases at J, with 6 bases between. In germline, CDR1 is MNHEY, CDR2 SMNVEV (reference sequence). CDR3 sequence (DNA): TGTGCCAGCAGTTTATTCCTACCCGGGGAGCTGTTTTTT. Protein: CASSLFLPGELFF.

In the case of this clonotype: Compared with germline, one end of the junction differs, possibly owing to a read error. CDR3 sequence (DNA): TGCAGTGCTCGGACAGGCGAATCCTGCAATGAGCAGTTCTTC. This encodes CSARTGESCNEQFF. J is TRBJ2-1 and V is TRBV20-1; TRBD1 aligns across 7 bases. The CDR3 extends over 14 amino acids. Germline loops: CDR1 DFQATT, CDR2 SNEGSKA (reference sequence).

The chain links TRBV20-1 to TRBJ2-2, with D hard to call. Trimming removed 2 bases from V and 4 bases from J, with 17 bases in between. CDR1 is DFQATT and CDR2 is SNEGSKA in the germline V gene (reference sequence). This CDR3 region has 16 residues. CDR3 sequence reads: CSARRYGVIRTGELFF. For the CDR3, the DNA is TGCAGTGCTAGACGTTATGGGGTCATCCGCACCGGGGAGCTGTTTTTT.

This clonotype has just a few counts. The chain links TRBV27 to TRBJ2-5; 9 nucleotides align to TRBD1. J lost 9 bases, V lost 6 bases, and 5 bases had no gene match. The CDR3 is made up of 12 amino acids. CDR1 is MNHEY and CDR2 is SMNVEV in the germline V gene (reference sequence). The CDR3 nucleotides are TGTGCCAGCAGCCTGACAGGGGGAGCCCAGTACTTC. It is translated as CASSLTGGAQYF.

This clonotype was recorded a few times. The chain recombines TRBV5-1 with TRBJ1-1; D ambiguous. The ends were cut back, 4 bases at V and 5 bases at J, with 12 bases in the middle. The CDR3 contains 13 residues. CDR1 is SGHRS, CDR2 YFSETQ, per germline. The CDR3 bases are TGCGCCAGCAGCCGGACGTCGGGAACTGAAGCTTTCTTT. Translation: CASSRTSGTEAFF.

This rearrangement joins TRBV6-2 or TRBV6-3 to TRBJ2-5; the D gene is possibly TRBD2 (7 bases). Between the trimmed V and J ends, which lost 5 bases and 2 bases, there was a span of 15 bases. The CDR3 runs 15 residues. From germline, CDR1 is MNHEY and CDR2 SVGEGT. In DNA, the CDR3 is TGTGCCAGCAGTCCGATGGGGGGGCGTCAAGAGACCCAGTACTTC. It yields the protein CASSPMGGRQETQYF.

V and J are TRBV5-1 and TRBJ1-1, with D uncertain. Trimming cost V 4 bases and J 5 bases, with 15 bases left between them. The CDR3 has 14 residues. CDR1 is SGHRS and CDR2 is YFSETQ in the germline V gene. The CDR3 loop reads CASSPPGMGTEAFF. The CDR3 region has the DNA TGCGCCAGCAGCCCCCCCGGGATGGGAACTGAAGCTTTCTTT.

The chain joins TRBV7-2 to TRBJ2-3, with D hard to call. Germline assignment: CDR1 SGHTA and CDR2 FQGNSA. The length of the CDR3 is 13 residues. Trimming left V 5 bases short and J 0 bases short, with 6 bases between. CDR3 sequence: CASSGYSTDTQYF. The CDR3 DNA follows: TGTGCCAGCAGCGGATATAGCACAGATACGCAGTATTTT. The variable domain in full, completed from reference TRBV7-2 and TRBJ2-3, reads GAGVSQSPSNKVTEKGKDVELRCDPISGHTALYWYRQSLGQGLEFLIYFQGNSAPDKSGLPSDRFSAERTGGSVSTLTIQRTQQEDSAVYLCASSGYSTDTQYFGPGTRLTVL.

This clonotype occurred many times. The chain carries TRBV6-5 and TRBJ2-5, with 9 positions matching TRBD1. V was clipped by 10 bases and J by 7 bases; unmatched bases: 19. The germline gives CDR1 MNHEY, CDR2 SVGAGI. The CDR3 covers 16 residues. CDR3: CATTTGGTPYPGTQYF. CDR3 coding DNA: TGTGCCACCACGACAGGGGGGACCCCATATCCGGGGACCCAGTACTTC.

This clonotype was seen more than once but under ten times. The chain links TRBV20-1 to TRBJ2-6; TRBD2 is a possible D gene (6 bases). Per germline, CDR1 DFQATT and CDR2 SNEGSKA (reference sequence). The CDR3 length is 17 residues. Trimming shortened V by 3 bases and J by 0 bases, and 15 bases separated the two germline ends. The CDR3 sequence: CSASGGLFSSGANVLTF. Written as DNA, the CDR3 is TGCAGTGCTAGCGGGGGACTGTTTAGCTCTGGGGCCAACGTCCTGACTTTC.

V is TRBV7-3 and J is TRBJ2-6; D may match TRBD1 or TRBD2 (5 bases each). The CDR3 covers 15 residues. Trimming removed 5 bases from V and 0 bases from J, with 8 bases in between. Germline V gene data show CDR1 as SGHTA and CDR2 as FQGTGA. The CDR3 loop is CASSPGSSGANVLTF. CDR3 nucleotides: TGTGCCAGCAGCCCAGGGAGCTCTGGGGCCAACGTCCTGACTTTC.

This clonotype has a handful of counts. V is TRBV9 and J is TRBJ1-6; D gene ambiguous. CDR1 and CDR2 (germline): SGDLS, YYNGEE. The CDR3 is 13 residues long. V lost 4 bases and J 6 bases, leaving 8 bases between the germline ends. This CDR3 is CASSPKINSPLHF. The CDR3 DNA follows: TGTGCCAGCAGCCCAAAGATTAATTCACCCCTCCACTTT.

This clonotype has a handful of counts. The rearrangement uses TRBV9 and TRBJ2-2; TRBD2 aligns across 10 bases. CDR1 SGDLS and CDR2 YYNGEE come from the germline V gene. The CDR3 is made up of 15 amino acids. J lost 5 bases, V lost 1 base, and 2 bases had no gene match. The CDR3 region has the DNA TGTGCCAGCAGCGTAAGCGGGAGGGAGACCGGGGAGCTGTTTTTT. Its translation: CASSVSGRETGELFF.

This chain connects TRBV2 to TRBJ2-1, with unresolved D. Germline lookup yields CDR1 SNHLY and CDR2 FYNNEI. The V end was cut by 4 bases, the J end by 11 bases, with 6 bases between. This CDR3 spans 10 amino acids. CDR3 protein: CASSVTKQFF. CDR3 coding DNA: TGTGCCAGCAGTGTAACCAAGCAGTTCTTC.

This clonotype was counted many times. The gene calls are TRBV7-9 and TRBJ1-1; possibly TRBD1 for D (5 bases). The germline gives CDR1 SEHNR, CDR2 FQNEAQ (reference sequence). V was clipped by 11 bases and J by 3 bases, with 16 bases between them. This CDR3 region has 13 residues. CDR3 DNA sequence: TGTGCCTCTGGGCCGGGGACGGACACTGAAGCTTTCTTT. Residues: CASGPGTDTEAFF.

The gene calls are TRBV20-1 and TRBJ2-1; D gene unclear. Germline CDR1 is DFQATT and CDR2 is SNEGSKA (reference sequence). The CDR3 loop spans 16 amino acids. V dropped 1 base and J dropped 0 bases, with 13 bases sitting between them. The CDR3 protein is CSARALKQSSYNEQFF. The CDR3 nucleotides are TGCAGTGCTAGAGCCCTTAAGCAGAGCTCCTACAATGAGCAGTTCTTC.

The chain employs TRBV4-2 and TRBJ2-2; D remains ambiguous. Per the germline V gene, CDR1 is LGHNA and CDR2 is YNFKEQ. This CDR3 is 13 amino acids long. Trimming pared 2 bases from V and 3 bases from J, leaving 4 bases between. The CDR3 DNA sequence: TGTGCCAGCAGCCAAACGGACACCGGGGAGCTGTTTTTT. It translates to CASSQTDTGELFF.

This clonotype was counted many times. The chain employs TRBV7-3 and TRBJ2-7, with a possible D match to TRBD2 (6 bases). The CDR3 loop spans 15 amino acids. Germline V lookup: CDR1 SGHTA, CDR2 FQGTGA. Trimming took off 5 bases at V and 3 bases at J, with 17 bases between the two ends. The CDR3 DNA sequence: TGTGCCAGCAGCCCCGGTCCGGGACTCTTCTACGAGCAGTACTTC. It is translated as CASSPGPGLFYEQYF.